This T cell receptor beta chain comes out of a study of early T cells in non-severe SARS-CoV-2 infection. CDR1 is DFQATT and CDR2 is SNEGSKA in the germline V gene (reference sequence). The CDR3 runs 13 residues. V gave up 0 bases and J gave up 3 bases, with 9 bases separating them. MiXCR, applied by TCRdb to the 5' RACE reads, yields one record per CDR3 protein. The sample holds around 55,000 distinct CDR3 sequences, roughly an eighth seen once. This clonotype was seen a handful of times. The TCR originated in an adult who was a healthcare worker with PCR-confirmed SARS-CoV-2 infection or an uninfected control (not recorded which). The specimen sequenced was whole blood. The rearrangement links TRBV20-1 to TRBJ2-7; no clear D gene. The CDR3 DNA reads TGCAGTGCTAGAGATGAGCAGGACTACGAGCAGTACTTC. It encodes CSARDEQDYEQYF.